This T cell receptor beta chain is from a study of early T cells in non-severe SARS-CoV-2 infection. Whole-study results and caveats: Missing private and CD4 specificities, VDJdb matching favored anti-spike CD8 responses.

TCRdb passed the 5' RACE reads through MiXCR, listing each CDR3 protein once. The sample has some 62,000 distinct CDR3 sequences; about 9.9% are singletons. This CDR3 is built from 11 residues. V was pared by 6 bases and J by 8 bases, with 10 bases between. In this sample, this clonotype turned up many times. Its cognate antigen is unknown. This receptor was taken from an adult who was a healthcare worker with PCR-confirmed SARS-CoV-2 infection or an uninfected control (not recorded which). Input material: whole blood. The V call is TRBV12-3 or TRBV12-4, the J call TRBJ1-2; D is unresolved. The CDR3: CASSPSGGYTF. The CDR3 nucleotides read TGTGCCAGCAGCCCGTCGGGCGGCTACACCTTC.